The clone carrying this T cell receptor (beta chain) is judged large. Its antigen is unknown. Study results and caveats: Tumor Tregs overlapped most with tumor, then blood, naive CD4+ cells. Approximately 13% of tumor Treg sequences matched naive CD4+ cells. In terms of TCR gene usage, tumor memory CD4+ T cells clustered together with blood and lymph node memory CD4+ cells, as well as with lymph node naive CD4+ cells.

Tregs were sorted as CD4+CD25+CD127-/low cells. The CDR3 runs 13 residues. The V end lost 7 bases, the J end lost 3 bases, and 12 bases lay between the germline ends. TRBV12-4/TRBJ1-2 clonotypes were amplified with adaptor-ligated barcode primers. TCRdb reprocessed the multiplex PCR reads via MiXCR and lists one record per CDR3 protein. The profile covers around 490 distinct CDR3 sequences, with under 20% appearing a single time and around a fifth taken by the ten largest. This chain joins TRBV12-3 or TRBV12-4 and TRBJ1-2; the D gene is possibly TRBD1 (6 bases). The sample comprised Tregs sorted from blood. This TCR derives from a female donor with breast cancer. CDR3 loop: CASKTGVDYGYTF. The CDR3 nucleotides read TGTGCCAGCAAGACAGGCGTCGACTATGGCTACACCTTC.